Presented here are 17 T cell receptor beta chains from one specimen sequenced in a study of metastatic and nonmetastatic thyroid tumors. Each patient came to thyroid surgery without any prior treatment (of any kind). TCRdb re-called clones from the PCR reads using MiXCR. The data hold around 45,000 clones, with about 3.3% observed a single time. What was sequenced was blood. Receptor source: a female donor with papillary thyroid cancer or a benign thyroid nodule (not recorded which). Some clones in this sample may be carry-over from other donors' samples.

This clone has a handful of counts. CDR3 protein: CASSSSSEAFF. CDR3 sequence (DNA): TGTGCCAGCAGCTCTTCGAGTGAAGCTTTCTTT. The V gene is TRBV7-9, the J gene TRBJ1-1; D is ambiguous. Trimming left V 4 bases short and J 7 bases short, with 7 bases between. The CDR3 extends over 11 amino acids. Germline V lookup: CDR1 SEHNR, CDR2 FQNEAQ (reference sequence).

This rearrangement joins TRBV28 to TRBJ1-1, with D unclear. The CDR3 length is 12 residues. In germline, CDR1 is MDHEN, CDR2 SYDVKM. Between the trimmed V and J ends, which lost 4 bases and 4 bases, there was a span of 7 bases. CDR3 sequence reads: CASSSRTTEAFF. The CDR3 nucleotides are TGTGCCAGCAGTTCTAGGACCACTGAAGCTTTCTTT.

CDR3 protein: CASRQTGAGANVLTF. As DNA, the CDR3 is TGTGCCAGCAGGCAGACAGGGGCCGGGGCCAACGTCCTGACTTTC. The genes are TRBV28 and TRBJ2-6; 8 nucleotides line up with TRBD1. Germline values: CDR1 MDHEN, CDR2 SYDVKM. This CDR3 comprises 15 residues. The junction had 5 bases not matched to a gene; V was cut back by 6 bases and J by 4 bases.

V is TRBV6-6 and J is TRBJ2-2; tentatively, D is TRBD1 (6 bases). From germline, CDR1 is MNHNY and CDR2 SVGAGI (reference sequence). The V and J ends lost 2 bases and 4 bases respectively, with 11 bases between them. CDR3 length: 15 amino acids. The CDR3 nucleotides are TGTGCCAGCAGTTACGCTCAGGGGCTCACCGGGGAGCTGTTTTTT. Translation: CASSYAQGLTGELFF.

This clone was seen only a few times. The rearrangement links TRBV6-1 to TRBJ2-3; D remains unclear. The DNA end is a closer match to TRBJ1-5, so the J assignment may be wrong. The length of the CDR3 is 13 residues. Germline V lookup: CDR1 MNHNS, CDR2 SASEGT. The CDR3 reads CASSTFSTDTQHF. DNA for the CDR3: TGTGCCAGCAGTACCTTCAGCACAGATACGCAGCATTTT.

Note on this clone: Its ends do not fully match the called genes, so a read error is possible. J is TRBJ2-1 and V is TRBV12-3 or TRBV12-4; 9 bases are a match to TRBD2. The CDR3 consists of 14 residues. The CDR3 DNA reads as TGTGCCAGCACCTGGGGCGGGAGGGCCCATGAGCAGTTCTTT. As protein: CASTWGGRAHEQFF.

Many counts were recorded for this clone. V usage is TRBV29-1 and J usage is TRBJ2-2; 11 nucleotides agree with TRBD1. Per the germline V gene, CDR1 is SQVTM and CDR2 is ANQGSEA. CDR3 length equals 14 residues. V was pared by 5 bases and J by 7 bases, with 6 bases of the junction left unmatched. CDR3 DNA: TGCAGCGTTCCCGGACAGGGGGCCGGCGGGGAGCTGTTTTTT. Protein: CSVPGQGAGGELFF.

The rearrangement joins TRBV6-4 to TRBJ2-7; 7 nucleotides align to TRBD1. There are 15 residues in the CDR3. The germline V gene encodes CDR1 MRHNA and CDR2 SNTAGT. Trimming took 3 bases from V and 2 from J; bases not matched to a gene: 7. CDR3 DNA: TGTGCCAGCAGTGAAAAAGGGGGCAGGGCCTACGAGCAGTACTTC. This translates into CASSEKGGRAYEQYF.

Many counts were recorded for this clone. CDR3 protein: CASSEMAGLYGYTF. The CDR3 DNA is TGTGCCAGCAGTGAGATGGCAGGTCTTTATGGCTACACCTTC. The chain combines TRBV6-1 with TRBJ1-2; D remains unclear. The ends were cut back, 3 bases at V and 5 bases at J, with 13 bases in the middle. In germline, CDR1 is MNHNS, CDR2 SASEGT. The CDR3 sequence is 14 residues long.

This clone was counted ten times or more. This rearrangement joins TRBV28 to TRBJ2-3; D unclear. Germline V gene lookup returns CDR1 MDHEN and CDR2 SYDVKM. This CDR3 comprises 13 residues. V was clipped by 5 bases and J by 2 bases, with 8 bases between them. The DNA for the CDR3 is TGTGCCAGCAGTAGGGCCAACACAGATACGCAGTATTTT. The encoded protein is CASSRANTDTQYF.

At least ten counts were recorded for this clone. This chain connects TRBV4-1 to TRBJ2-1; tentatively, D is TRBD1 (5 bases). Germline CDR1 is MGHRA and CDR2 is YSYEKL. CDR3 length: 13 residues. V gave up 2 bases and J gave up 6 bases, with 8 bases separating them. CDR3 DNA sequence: TGCGCCAGCAGCCAACCCAGGGTCAATGAGCAGTTCTTC. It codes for CASSQPRVNEQFF.

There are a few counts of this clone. The CDR3 region is CASSVGLGQSGAPRTGNTIYF. The CDR3 region has the DNA TGTGCCAGCAGCGTAGGGTTGGGACAATCTGGGGCCCCAAGGACTGGAAACACCATATATTTT. The rearrangement links TRBV9 to TRBJ1-3; TRBD1 is a possible D gene (6 bases). CDR1 and CDR2 from the germline V gene are SGDLS and YYNGEE. This CDR3 contains 21 residues. With 0 bases removed from V and 2 bases from J, the gap between germline ends came to 27 bases.

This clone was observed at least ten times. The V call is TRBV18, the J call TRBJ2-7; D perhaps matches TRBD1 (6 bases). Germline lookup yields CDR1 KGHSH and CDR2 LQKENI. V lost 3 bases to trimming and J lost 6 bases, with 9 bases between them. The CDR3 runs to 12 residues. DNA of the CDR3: TGTGCCAGCTCACCTACAGGGCTCGAGCAGTACTTC. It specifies CASSPTGLEQYF. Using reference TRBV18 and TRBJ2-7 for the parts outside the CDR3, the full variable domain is NAGVMQNPRHLVRRRGQEARLRCSPMKGHSHVYWYRQLPEEGLKFMVYLQKENIIDESGMPKERFSAEFPKEGPSILRIQQVVRGDSAAYFCASSPTGLEQYFGPGTRLTVT.

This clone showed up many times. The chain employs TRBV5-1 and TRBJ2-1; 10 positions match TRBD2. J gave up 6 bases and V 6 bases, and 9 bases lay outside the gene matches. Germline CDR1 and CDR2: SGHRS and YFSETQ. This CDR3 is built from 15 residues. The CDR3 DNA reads TGCGCCAGCACCAGAGTAGCGGGAGGCTCCAATGAGCAGTTCTTC. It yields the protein CASTRVAGGSNEQFF.

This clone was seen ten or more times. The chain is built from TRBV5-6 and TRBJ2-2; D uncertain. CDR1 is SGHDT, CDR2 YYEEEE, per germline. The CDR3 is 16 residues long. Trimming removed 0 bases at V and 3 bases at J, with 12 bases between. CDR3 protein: CASSLDGTLDTGELFF. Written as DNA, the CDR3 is TGTGCCAGCAGCTTGGATGGAACTCTAGACACCGGGGAGCTGTTTTTT. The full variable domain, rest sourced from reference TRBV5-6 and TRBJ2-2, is DAGVTQSPTHLIKTRGQQVTLRCSPKSGHDTVSWYQQALGQGPQFIFQYYEEEERQRGNFPDRFSGHQFPNYSSELNVNALLLGDSALYLCASSLDGTLDTGELFFGEGSRLTVL.

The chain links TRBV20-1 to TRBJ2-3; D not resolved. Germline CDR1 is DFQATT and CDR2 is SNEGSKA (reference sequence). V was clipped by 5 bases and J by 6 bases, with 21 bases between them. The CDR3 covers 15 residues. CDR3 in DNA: TGCAGTGCTGGTGCATCCCTGGGGTTGGGGGATACGCAGTATTTT. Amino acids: CSAGASLGLGDTQYF.

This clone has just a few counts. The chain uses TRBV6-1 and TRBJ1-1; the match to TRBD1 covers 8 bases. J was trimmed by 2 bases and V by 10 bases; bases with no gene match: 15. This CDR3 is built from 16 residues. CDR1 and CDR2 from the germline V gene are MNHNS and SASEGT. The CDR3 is CATDRGRSVFNTEAFF. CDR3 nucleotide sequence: TGTGCCACCGACAGGGGAAGAAGTGTCTTTAACACTGAAGCTTTCTTT.